What follows are 23 T cell receptor beta chains derived from one specimen sequenced in a study of graft-versus-host responses after intestinal transplantation. The table came from immunoSEQ multiplex PCR; TCRdb's copy has only in-frame clones and leaves some out. This table has over 35,000 clones, more than 80% appearing once. The specimen was PBMCs, collected almost 320 days after intestinal transplant. These TCRs come from a human patient who received an intestinal transplant, so some T cells may come from the graft donor.

The chain carries TRBV19 and TRBJ1-5; D is unclear. The CDR3 extends over 17 amino acids. With 3 bases removed from V and 0 bases from J, the gap between germline ends came to 15 bases. Germline-derived CDR1 and CDR2 are LNHDA and SQIVND (reference sequence). In nucleotides, the CDR3 is TGTGCCAGTAGTATGATGGGAGGTTACTATAGCAATCAGCCCCAGCATTTT. The encoded protein is CASSMMGGYYSNQPQHF. The variable domain in full, with the rest retrieved from reference TRBV19 and TRBJ1-5, is DGGITQSPKYLFRKEGQNVTLSCEQNLNHDAMYWYRQDPGQGLRLIYYSQIVNDFQKGDIAEGYSVSREKKESFPLTVTSAQKNPTAFYLCASSMMGGYYSNQPQHFGDGTRLSIL.

Only a few counts were recorded for this clone. The V and J genes are TRBV2 and TRBJ2-7; no clear D. Germline CDR1 and CDR2: SNHLY and FYNNEI. The CDR3 extends over 16 amino acids. V was pared by 1 base and J by 0 bases, with 13 bases between. This CDR3 is CASSEENLASSYEQYF. The DNA for the CDR3 is TGTGCCAGCAGTGAAGAAAACTTAGCTAGCTCCTACGAGCAGTACTTC. Combining the CDR3 with reference TRBV2 and TRBJ2-7 gives the whole variable domain EPEVTQTPSHQVTQMGQEVILRCVPISNHLYFYWYRQILGQKVEFLVSFYNNEISEKSEIFDDQFSVERPDGSNFTLKIRSTKLEDSAMYFCASSEENLASSYEQYFGPGTRLTVT.

This chain connects TRBV6-4 to TRBJ2-3; D might be TRBD1 (5 bases). The CDR3 totals 15 residues. The germline CDR1 and CDR2 sequences are MRHNA and SNTAGT. V lost 2 bases to trimming and J lost 2 bases, with 11 bases between them. The CDR3 sequence is CASSDGQGNTDTQYF. The DNA for the CDR3 is TGTGCCAGCAGTGACGGGCAGGGAAACACAGATACGCAGTATTTT.

This clone has just a few counts. CDR3 DNA sequence: TGTGCCAGCAGTTACAACCGTCGGACGTTTGGTGGCTACACCTTC. It is translated as CASSYNRRTFGGYTF. The gene calls are TRBV6-5 and TRBJ1-2; the D is unclear. The length of the CDR3 is 15 residues. Germline CDR1 is MNHEY and CDR2 is SVGAGI. Trimming cost V 2 bases and J 7 bases, with 17 bases left between them.

The CDR3 sequence: CASSLSGTAHTEAFF. The DNA of the CDR3 is TGTGCCAGCAGCCTGTCCGGGACAGCGCACACTGAAGCTTTCTTT. The rearrangement links TRBV4-2 to TRBJ1-1, with TRBD1 identical over 7 bases. Germline-derived CDR1 and CDR2 are LGHNA and YNFKEQ. The V segment lost 4 bases and the J segment 3 bases; nucleotides outside the gene matches: 8. The CDR3 runs 15 residues.

The chain is built from TRBV5-6 and TRBJ2-7, with 7 bases identical to TRBD2. Germline CDR1 reads SGHDT; CDR2 reads YYEEEE. The CDR3 has 14 residues. Trimming removed 0 bases from V and 7 bases from J; junction bases left unmatched: 7. CDR3 loop: CASSLGGGGEEQYF. For the CDR3, the DNA is TGTGCCAGCAGCTTGGGTGGTGGGGGGGAAGAGCAGTACTTC.

This clone was recorded only once. V gene TRBV7-9 combines with J gene TRBJ1-2; 8 bases map to TRBD1. The CDR3 has 16 residues. The germline gives CDR1 SEHNR, CDR2 FQNEAQ (reference sequence). V lost 7 bases and J lost 3; bases outside the gene matches: 13. As DNA, the CDR3 is TGTGCCAGCAAGCCTCGGGACAGGCCTCTTCACTATGGCTACACCTTC. This translates into CASKPRDRPLHYGYTF. Full variable domain (missing parts from reference TRBV7-9 and TRBJ1-2): DTGVSQNPRHKITKRGQNVTFRCDPISEHNRLYWYRQTLGQGPEFLTYFQNEAQLEKSRLLSDRFSAERPKGSFSTLEIQRTEQGDSAMYLCASKPRDRPLHYGYTFGSGTRLTVV.

V is TRBV7-9 and J is TRBJ2-1; the D call may be TRBD1 or TRBD2 (5 bases each). V was pared by 6 bases and J by 8 bases, with 17 bases between. CDR1 is SEHNR and CDR2 is FQNEAQ in the germline V gene (reference sequence). CDR3 size: 14 residues. The CDR3 DNA reads as TGTGCCAGCAGGCCCCGGGACCAGTCGGATGAGCAGTTCTTC. It codes for CASRPRDQSDEQFF.

The V gene is TRBV6-5, the J gene TRBJ2-3; D unclear. Per germline, CDR1 MNHEY and CDR2 SVGAGI. The CDR3 contains 13 residues. The V gene lost 6 bases and the J gene lost 2 bases, with 9 bases spanning the gap. In nucleotides, the CDR3 is TGTGCCAGCAGCCGCGGTTACACAGATACGCAGTATTTT. The encoded protein is CASSRGYTDTQYF.

This chain links TRBV18 with TRBJ1-6, with TRBD1 identical over 7 bases. The CDR3 contains 14 residues. The germline CDR1 and CDR2 sequences are KGHSH and LQKENI. V trimming: 3 bases; J trimming: 6 bases; junction bases outside the gene matches: 2. CDR3 sequence (DNA): TGTGCCAGCTCACCGAGGGACAGTAATTCACCCCTCCACTTT. Amino acid sequence: CASSPRDSNSPLHF.

The chain links TRBV5-1 to TRBJ2-1; 8 bases map to TRBD1. There are 13 residues in the CDR3. V trimming: 5 bases; J trimming: 10 bases; junction bases outside the gene matches: 8. Germline CDR1 is SGHRS and CDR2 is YFSETQ. In DNA form, the CDR3 reads TGCGCCAGCAGTGACAGGGGAGGTGAGGAGCAGTTCTTC. This sequence encodes CASSDRGGEEQFF. Full variable domain (outside the CDR3, taken from reference TRBV5-1 and TRBJ2-1): KAGVTQTPRYLIKTRGQQVTLSCSPISGHRSVSWYQQTPGQGLQFLFEYFSETQRNKGNFPGRFSGRQFSNSRSEMNVSTLELGDSALYLCASSDRGGEEQFFGPGTRLTVL.

This clone was seen only once. This rearrangement joins TRBV27 to TRBJ2-2; TRBD1 agrees at 8 bases. V was pared by 7 bases and J by 4 bases, with 8 bases of the junction left unmatched. This CDR3 has 15 amino acids. Germline CDR1 and CDR2: MNHEY and SMNVEV (reference sequence). The CDR3 spells CASKGRQGPTGELFF. The CDR3 DNA reads as TGTGCCAGCAAGGGGAGACAGGGGCCCACCGGGGAGCTGTTTTTT.

The CDR3 sequence: CASSNTGTGTYEQYF. CDR3 DNA: TGCGCCAGCAGCAATACCGGGACTGGAACCTACGAGCAGTACTTC. The chain couples TRBV4-3 to TRBJ2-7; D possibly corresponds to TRBD2 (6 bases). The CDR3 has 15 residues. V lost 5 bases to trimming and J lost 2 bases, with 16 bases between them. Per germline, CDR1 LGHNA and CDR2 YSLEER.

The J gene is TRBJ1-2, the V gene TRBV6-1; no clear D gene. Germline assignment: CDR1 MNHNS and CDR2 SASEGT. Trimming left V 1 base short and J 4 bases short, with 7 bases between. The CDR3 totals 13 residues. The CDR3 loop is CASSEGGSYGYTF. CDR3 DNA sequence: TGTGCCAGCAGTGAAGGGGGTTCCTATGGCTACACCTTC.

The rearrangement links TRBV7-9 to TRBJ2-5, with 7 bases lining up with TRBD1. The trim removed 3 bases at V and 2 bases at J, leaving 9 bases unmatched. CDR1 is SEHNR and CDR2 is FQNEAQ in the germline V gene (reference sequence). The CDR3 length is 16 residues. DNA for the CDR3: TGTGCCAGCAGCTTCACAGGGGAGAGTGGACAAGAGACCCAGTACTTC. Translation: CASSFTGESGQETQYF.

The chain has TRBV30 and TRBJ1-5; D is possibly TRBD1 (5 bases). The V gene lost 5 bases and the J gene lost 2 bases, with 16 bases spanning the gap. This CDR3 contains 15 residues. The germline CDR1 and CDR2 sequences are GTSNPN and SVGIG (reference sequence). The CDR3 bases are TGTGCCTGGCCGACAGATCCTCCTTGCAATCAGCCCCAGCATTTT. It codes for CAWPTDPPCNQPQHF.

The V call is TRBV6-5, the J call TRBJ2-1; D may be TRBD1 (6 bases). V lost 6 bases to trimming and J lost 2 bases, with 8 bases between them. The CDR3 is 13 amino acids. Germline V gene sequence: CDR1 MNHEY, CDR2 SVGAGI. CDR3 sequence (DNA): TGTGCCAGCAGCCAGGGGCCCTACAATGAGCAGTTCTTC. Translating gives CASSQGPYNEQFF.

This chain links TRBV6-5 with TRBJ1-1, with D hard to call. The CDR3 covers 16 residues. V was cut by 2 bases and J by 1 base, with 14 bases left in between. Germline CDR1 reads MNHEY; CDR2 reads SVGAGI. The CDR3 nucleotides read TGTGCCAGCAGTTACAGGGAGTTCGGGGAGAACACTGAAGCTTTCTTT. Its protein is CASSYREFGENTEAFF.

V is TRBV2 and J is TRBJ1-4; 9 positions match TRBD1. There are 15 residues in the CDR3. J was trimmed by 8 bases and V by 4 bases; bases with no gene match: 8. Germline V gene lookup returns CDR1 SNHLY and CDR2 FYNNEI. CDR3 coding DNA: TGTGCCAGCAGTGGTTCGGGGACAGGGAACGAAAAACTGTTTTTT. Amino acid sequence: CASSGSGTGNEKLFF.

This clone was counted once. V and J are TRBV28 and TRBJ1-2, with D maybe TRBD1 (5 bases). The length of the CDR3 is 14 residues. Germline loops: CDR1 MDHEN, CDR2 SYDVKM. Trimming took off 6 bases at V and 4 bases at J, with 15 bases between the two ends. In DNA form, the CDR3 reads TGTGCCAGCAGGCCCAGGGACCGGGGCTATGGCTACACCTTC. Encoded protein: CASRPRDRGYGYTF.

This clone was seen only once. This rearrangement joins TRBV6-5 to TRBJ2-7; 12 bases are a match to TRBD2. CDR3 size: 14 residues. Germline CDR1 MNHEY, CDR2 SVGAGI. Trimming cost V 9 bases and J 7 bases; bases outside gene matches: 10. CDR3 residues: CASHLAGGPEEQYF. The CDR3 nucleotides read TGTGCCAGTCATCTAGCGGGGGGGCCGGAAGAGCAGTACTTC.

The rearrangement links TRBV28 to TRBJ2-1, with 11 bases aligning to TRBD2. The CDR3 sequence is 15 residues long. After removal of 1 base from V and 6 bases from J, the junction contained 2 bases not matched to a gene. CDR1 MDHEN and CDR2 SYDVKM come from the germline V gene. In DNA, the CDR3 is TGTGCCAGCAGTTTATATAGCGGGAGGGCCAATGAGCAGTTCTTC. As protein: CASSLYSGRANEQFF.

CDR3 sequence: CASSSGTGVNSPLHF. The CDR3 nucleotides are TGTGCCAGCAGTTCCGGGACAGGGGTTAATTCACCCCTCCACTTT. This sequence joins TRBV6-5 and TRBJ1-6, with 10 bases that match TRBD1. Germline-derived CDR1 and CDR2 are MNHEY and SVGAGI. V lost 4 bases to trimming and J lost 6 bases; unmatched junction nucleotides: 3. The CDR3 length is 15 residues.